This T cell receptor beta chain was sequenced during a study of response to subunit inactivated influenza vaccine. TCRdb fed the RT-PCR reads into MiXCR, producing one record per CDR3 protein. The repertoire holds roughly 650,000 distinct CDR3 sequences, with around 13% as singletons. Note on this clonotype: Its antigen is unidentified.

J was trimmed by 0 bases and V by 3 bases; bases with no gene match: 14. The CDR3 has 19 residues. Germline V gives CDR1 MGHRA, CDR2 YSYEKL. Study-level results: Each seasonal influenza vaccination recruits few new T cells, the authors suggested.

This chain links TRBV4-1 with TRBJ2-1; 7 nucleotides match TRBD2. Sequenced material: PBMCs from blood, taken 14 days before vaccination. The TCR sequence derives from a man over 45 who received an inactivated influenza vaccine. The CDR3 is CASSQGLVAGRSSYNEQFF. CDR3 DNA sequence: TGCGCCAGCAGCCAGGGTCTCGTAGCGGGTCGGAGCTCCTACAATGAGCAGTTCTTC.